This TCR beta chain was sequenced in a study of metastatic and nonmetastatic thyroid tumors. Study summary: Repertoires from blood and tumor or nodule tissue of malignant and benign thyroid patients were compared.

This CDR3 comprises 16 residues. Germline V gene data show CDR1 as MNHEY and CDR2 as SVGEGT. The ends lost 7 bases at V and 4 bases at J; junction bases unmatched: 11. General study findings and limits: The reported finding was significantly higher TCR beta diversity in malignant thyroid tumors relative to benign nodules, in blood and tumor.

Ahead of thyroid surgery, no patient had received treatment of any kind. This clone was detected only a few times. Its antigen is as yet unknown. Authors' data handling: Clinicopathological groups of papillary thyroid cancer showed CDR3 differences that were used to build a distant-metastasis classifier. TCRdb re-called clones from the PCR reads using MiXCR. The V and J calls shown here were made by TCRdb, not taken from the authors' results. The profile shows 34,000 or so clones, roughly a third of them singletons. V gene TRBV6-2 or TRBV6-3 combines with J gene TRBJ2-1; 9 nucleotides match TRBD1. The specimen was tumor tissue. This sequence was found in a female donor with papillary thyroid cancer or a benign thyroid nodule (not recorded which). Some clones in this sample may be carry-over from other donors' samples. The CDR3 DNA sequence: TGTGCCAGCACCGGTCTCGGGACAGGGATATACAATGAGCAGTTCTTC. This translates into CASTGLGTGIYNEQFF.